A selection of T cell receptor beta chains follows, all from one sample in a study of technical replicates of blood from several donors. Libraries were prepared by immunoSEQ multiplex PCR; TCRdb keeps only in-frame clonotypes and omits some of them. The sample has around 97,000 clones, about 95% seen once. Sequencing used T cells isolated from PBMCs. These receptors were obtained from a human donor in good health. The CDR3 runs from the conserved cysteine through the conserved F or W. D genes are given only for firm matches. The size entry is marked missing in some rows and otherwise reads once, few, many or a size class.

d_gene	v_gene	j_gene	abundance	CDR3nt	CDR3aa
TRBD1	TRBV7-2	TRBJ1-1	-	TGTGCCAGCAGCTTTTTCTCAGGGGGCGCATCTGAAGCTTTCTTT	CASSFFSGGASEAFF
-	TRBV19	TRBJ2-7	-	TGTGCCAGTAGTGTTCAGCGATCCTACGAGCAGTACTTC	CASSVQRSYEQYF
TRBD2	TRBV4-1	TRBJ2-1	-	TGCGCCAGCAGCCCTCCTAGCGGGGAAGGGTTCGATGAGCAGTTCTTC	CASSPPSGEGFDEQFF
-	TRBV9	TRBJ1-2	once	TGTGCCAGCAGCGTAGCTAAGACAGGATCGCCGGTTTCGAGCTACACCTTC	CASSVAKTGSPVSSYTF
-	TRBV10-3	TRBJ1-1	-	TGTGCCATCAGTCGGTCAGGGACAAAAGGCACTGAAGCTTTCTTT	CAISRSGTKGTEAFF
-	TRBV15	TRBJ2-7	-	TGTGCCACCAGCAGAGTACCTAACTCCTACGAGCAGTACTTC	CATSRVPNSYEQYF
-	TRBV27	TRBJ1-5	-	TGTGCCAGCAGCCCCCTGGGCCCCTATCAGCCTCAGCATTTT	CASSPLGPYQPQHF
TRBD1	TRBV19	TRBJ2-7	-	TGTGCCAGTACAGGGACAGGGATGTACGAGCAGTACTTC	CASTGTGMYEQYF
TRBD1	TRBV27	TRBJ2-7	-	TGTGCCAGCAGGCCGGGACAGGGTCGCTACGAGCAGTACTTC	CASRPGQGRYEQYF
-	TRBV9	TRBJ2-5	-	TGTGCCAGCAGCAAGGGACTCCGAGAGACCCAGTACTTC	CASSKGLRETQYF
-	TRBV28	TRBJ2-3	-	TGTGCCAGCTCGCAAAGCTCCACAGATACGCAGTATTTT	CASSQSSTDTQYF
TRBD2	TRBV10-3	TRBJ2-5	once	TGTGCCATCAGTGAGTCGTTTGGGACTAGCGGGGAAGAGACCCAGTACTTC	CAISESFGTSGEETQYF
-	TRBV10-2	TRBJ2-5	once	TGCGCCAGCAGTGAGTCTACGGGAAGGATGTTAGAGACCCAGTACTTC	CASSESTGRMLETQYF
-	TRBV11-2	TRBJ2-1	once	TGTGCCAGCAGCTTAATACTAAGCTCCTACAATGAGCAGTTCTTC	CASSLILSSYNEQFF